A few counts support the clone carrying this T cell receptor (beta chain). Its cognate antigen is unknown. The sample is drawn from a study of T-cell memory formation after mild COVID-19. Points from the study as a whole: Contracting clones, day 15 to 85, had balanced CD4/CD8, and later expanders favored CD4+. The main location of contracting CD4+ clones was CM and EM, and that of contracting CD8+ clones was EMRA. The finding that pre-infection memory included some responding clones suggested that cross-reactive memory joined. Specificity for SARS-CoV-2 was not confirmed among the second-wave clones peaking on day 37.

TCRdb analysed the 5' RACE reads with MiXCR anew, one entry per CDR3 protein. The sample carries hundreds of thousands of distinct CDR3 sequences, 28% recorded once. There are 14 residues in the CDR3. V was shortened by 4 bases and J by 5 bases, with 14 bases between the two germline ends. Looked up from germline, CDR1 is PRHDT and CDR2 is FYEKMQ (reference sequence). The rearrangement links TRBV13 to TRBJ1-1, with D perhaps matching TRBD1 (5 bases). This TCR was recovered from an adult woman who had mild COVID-19 (a few samples of this study predate the infection). Cell type and time point are not known. The sequencing input was PBMCs or a T cell subset sorted from them (not recorded which). In DNA, the CDR3 is TGTGCCAGCAGCTCGCTTGGGGGGTTGACTGAAGCTTTCTTT. Translated, it gives CASSSLGGLTEAFF.